This entry lists 14 T cell receptor beta chains sequenced from one sample in a study of blood T cell repertoires in COVID-19 (dated by TCRdb to 2018 to 2021). The method was the immunoSEQ multiplex PCR assay. Not all clones reach the TCRdb copy of this immuneACCESS table, which keeps in-frame sequences only. Checked studies attribute under half of the gap to unresolved V genes and leave the rest unexplained. This sample gives 250,000 to 300,000 clones in total; over 80% of them show up just once. The ten largest make up about 4.5% of the sample. The sample comprised peripheral blood. The source of these receptors is a man in his 60s who had recovered from COVID-19.

The CDR3 nucleotides are TGTGCCAGCAGTGACCGGACTGGGAGCTCCTACAATGAGCAGTTCTTC. Translated: CASSDRTGSSYNEQFF. The rearrangement links TRBV2 to TRBJ2-1; possible D gene TRBD2, 5 bases. Germline CDR1 and CDR2: SNHLY and FYNNEI. CDR3 length equals 16 residues. Trimming left V 3 bases short and J 0 bases short, with 12 bases between.

The chain uses TRBV5-4 and TRBJ2-1; 8 bases are a match to TRBD2. Germline V gives CDR1 SGHNT, CDR2 YYREEE (reference sequence). The trim removed 10 bases at V and 3 bases at J, leaving 21 bases unmatched. This CDR3 comprises 18 residues. The CDR3 DNA follows: TGTGCCGTCCGTTTGTCCACCTCCGGCGGGAGGAACTACAATGAGCAGTTCTTC. It yields the protein CAVRLSTSGGRNYNEQFF.

This rearrangement joins TRBV7-9 to TRBJ1-4; TRBD1 aligns across 11 bases. Trimming removed 3 bases from V and 7 bases from J; junction bases left unmatched: 1. The CDR3 is made up of 14 amino acids. The germline V gene has CDR1 SEHNR and CDR2 FQNEAQ (reference sequence). The CDR3, as DNA: TGTGCCAGCAGCTTGGGACAGGGGGGTGAAAAACTGTTTTTT. Translating gives CASSLGQGGEKLFF.

The J gene is TRBJ1-5, the V gene TRBV6-5; maybe TRBD1 (6 bases). This CDR3 contains 15 residues. The V end was cut by 7 bases, the J end by 2 bases, with 15 bases between. Germline V gene sequence: CDR1 MNHEY, CDR2 SVGAGI. CDR3 nucleotides: TGTGCCAGCAACCCGGAAGGGGGTGGCAATCAGCCCCAGCATTTT. Its protein is CASNPEGGGNQPQHF.

The chain carries TRBV7-8 and TRBJ2-5; 12 bases fit TRBD1. The germline V gene encodes CDR1 SGHVS and CDR2 FQNEAQ. The CDR3 loop spans 17 amino acids. The V gene end was trimmed by 5 bases and the J gene end by 5 bases; junction bases not matched to a gene: 12. The CDR3 bases are TGTGCCAGCAGCCCATGGGGTGGGACAGGGGGCGTGGAGACCCAGTACTTC. Translated, it gives CASSPWGGTGGVETQYF. Full variable domain (rest looked up from reference TRBV7-8 and TRBJ2-5): GAGVSQSPRYKVAKRGQDVALRCDPISGHVSLFWYQQALGQGPEFLTYFQNEAQLDKSGLPSDRFFAERPEGSVSTLKIQRTQQEDSAVYLCASSPWGGTGGVETQYFGPGTRLLVL.

J is TRBJ2-1 and V is TRBV18, with 12 bases that match TRBD2. CDR1 KGHSH and CDR2 LQKENI come from the germline V gene. This CDR3 has 16 residues. V shed 4 bases and J 5 bases; nucleotides not matched to a gene: 6. The CDR3, as DNA: TGTGCCAGCTCACTAACACTAGCGGGAGGTAACAATGAGCAGTTCTTC. Residues: CASSLTLAGGNNEQFF.

CDR3 in DNA: TGTGCCTGGAGTCCCCGAGGAGGGTTTAATTCACCCCTCCACTTT. It encodes CAWSPRGGFNSPLHF. The V and J genes are TRBV30 and TRBJ1-6; no clear D gene. Germline V gene lookup returns CDR1 GTSNPN and CDR2 SVGIG (reference sequence). The CDR3 runs to 15 residues. V lost 2 bases and J 6 bases, leaving 14 bases between the germline ends.

The chain uses TRBV18 and TRBJ2-7, with 10 bases matching TRBD1. The CDR3 runs to 18 residues. V was clipped by 2 bases and J by 2 bases; unmatched bases: 12. Germline-derived CDR1 and CDR2 are KGHSH and LQKENI. CDR3 nucleotide sequence: TGTGCCAGCTCACCATTGGGACAGGGGACGCCGAAGACCTACGAGCAGTACTTC. The encoded protein is CASSPLGQGTPKTYEQYF.

This chain joins TRBV7-2 and TRBJ2-5; TRBD2 is a possible D gene (6 bases). Germline V gene data show CDR1 as SGHTA and CDR2 as FQGNSA. The V and J ends lost 7 bases and 4 bases respectively, with 19 bases between them. The CDR3 spans 15 residues. In DNA form, the CDR3 reads TGTGCCAGCAACATATGGGGGGAGCGGGCAGAGACCCAGTACTTC. It is translated as CASNIWGERAETQYF.

The chain carries TRBV12-3 or TRBV12-4 and TRBJ2-7; D gene unclear. Trimming cost V 4 bases and J 6 bases, with 10 bases left between them. The CDR3 spans 12 residues. For the CDR3, the DNA is TGTGCCAGCAGTTCCCTTAGAGGCGAGCAGTACTTC. This encodes CASSSLRGEQYF.

The chain combines TRBV19 with TRBJ2-1; possibly TRBD2 for D (6 bases). The CDR3 runs to 14 residues. V was pared by 4 bases and J by 7 bases, with 14 bases between. CDR1 LNHDA and CDR2 SQIVND come from the germline V gene (reference sequence). CDR3 sequence (DNA): TGTGCCAGTAGTAGTCTAGCGTTAGGGAATGAGCAGTTCTTC. It encodes CASSSLALGNEQFF.

The V gene is TRBV19, the J gene TRBJ1-2; TRBD1 is a possible D gene (6 bases). The CDR3 covers 15 residues. With 3 bases removed from V and 4 bases from J, the gap between germline ends came to 15 bases. Germline V gene sequence: CDR1 LNHDA, CDR2 SQIVND (reference sequence). Written as DNA, the CDR3 is TGTGCCAGTAGTATGGGAACCAGGGGCGGCTATGGCTACACCTTC. Protein product: CASSMGTRGGYGYTF.

A single count supports this clone. The chain recombines TRBV7-9 with TRBJ1-5, with D tentatively TRBD1 (6 bases). Germline CDR1 reads SEHNR; CDR2 reads FQNEAQ (reference sequence). Deletions cut 11 bases from V and 4 bases from J, with 15 bases between. This CDR3 region has 13 residues. The CDR3 bases are TGTGCCGTACAGGGTATCGGTAATCAGCCCCAGCATTTT. As protein: CAVQGIGNQPQHF.

The rearrangement links TRBV7-2 to TRBJ2-3, with 7 bases fitting TRBD2. The CDR3 covers 16 residues. Germline V gives CDR1 SGHTA, CDR2 FQGNSA. V gave up 5 bases and J gave up 2 bases; unmatched junction bases: 10. Here the CDR3 DNA reads TGTGCCAGCAGCACTACTAGCGCCTCCTACACAGATACGCAGTATTTT. Translated, it gives CASSTTSASYTDTQYF. Complete variable domain (other parts from reference TRBV7-2 and TRBJ2-3): GAGVSQSPSNKVTEKGKDVELRCDPISGHTALYWYRQSLGQGLEFLIYFQGNSAPDKSGLPSDRFSAERTGGSVSTLTIQRTQQEDSAVYLCASSTTSASYTDTQYFGPGTRLTVL.